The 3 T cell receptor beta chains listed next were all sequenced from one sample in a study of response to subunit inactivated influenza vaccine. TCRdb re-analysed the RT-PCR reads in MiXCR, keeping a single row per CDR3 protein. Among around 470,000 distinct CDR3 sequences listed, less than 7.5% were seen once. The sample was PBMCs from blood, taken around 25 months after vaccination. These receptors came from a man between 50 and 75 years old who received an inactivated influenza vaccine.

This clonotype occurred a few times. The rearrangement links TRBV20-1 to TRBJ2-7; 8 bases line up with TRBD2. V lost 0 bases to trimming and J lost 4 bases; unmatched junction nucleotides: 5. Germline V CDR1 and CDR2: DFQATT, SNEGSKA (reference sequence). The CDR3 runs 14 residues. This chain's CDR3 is CSARDSREGYEQYF. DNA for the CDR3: TGCAGTGCTAGAGATTCACGGGAGGGATACGAGCAGTACTTC.

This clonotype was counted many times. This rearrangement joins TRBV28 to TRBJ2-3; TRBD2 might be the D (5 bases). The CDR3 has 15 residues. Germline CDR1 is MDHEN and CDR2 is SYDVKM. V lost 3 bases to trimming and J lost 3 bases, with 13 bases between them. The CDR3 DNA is TGTGCCAGCAGTTTTGGCCGGGATGGGACAGATACGCAGTATTTT. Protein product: CASSFGRDGTDTQYF.

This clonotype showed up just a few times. In DNA form, the CDR3 reads TGTGCCACCAGCAGAGGGGGCAGGGACAGGAGACAAGAGACCCAGTACTTC. It yields the protein CATSRGGRDRRQETQYF. This chain links TRBV15 with TRBJ2-5, with TRBD1 matching over 8 bases. V lost 1 base, J lost 2 bases, and 9 bases stayed unmatched. The CDR3 has 17 residues. The germline CDR1 and CDR2 sequences are LNHNV and YYDKDF (reference sequence).